The present TCR beta chain was sequenced within a study of blood T cell repertoires in COVID-19. About the research overall: Whether acute or convalescent, the COVID-19 samples came from the United States, Italy and Spain. Sample material is recorded as cDNA or gDNA derived from T cells, B-cell-depleted T cells, or PBMCs.

This CDR3 is built from 15 residues. V was cut by 2 bases and J by 8 bases, with 15 bases left in between. The germline gives CDR1 MDHEN, CDR2 SYDVKM. Original data processing: The assay estimated nucleated cells by amplifying reference gene primers. This table comes from immunoSEQ multiplex PCR, and its TCRdb copy is limited to in-frame clones, with some not included. V, J and clone size are taken as reported in that table, and D and trimming were inferred from the DNA itself. The data show over 200,000 clones, around 83% seen once. The chain links TRBV28 to TRBJ1-4; D is possibly TRBD1 (6 bases). This TCR derives from a man between 35 and 55 years old with active or convalescent COVID-19. Material for sequencing was peripheral blood. The CDR3 protein is CASSLPQGQGEKLFF. As DNA, the CDR3 is TGTGCCAGCAGTTTACCGCAGGGGCAGGGGGAAAAACTGTTTTTT.